This is a list of T cell receptor beta chains from one sample in a study of shared clonotypes between healthy human individuals. TCRdb's table, derived via immunoSEQ multiplex PCR, lists solely in-frame clones and lacks some. This table has about 110,000 clones, about 63% appearing once. Sequenced material: memory CD8+ T cells sorted from blood. The source is a woman in her twenties or thirties in good health. The CDR3 runs from the conserved cysteine through the conserved F or W. A D gene is named only where the DNA matches it firmly. For some rows the clone size is stated as once, few or many, or as a class when expanded; others skip it.

V gene	D gene	clone size	CDR3 length	J gene	CDR3 protein	CDR3 DNA
TRBV9	.	.	15	TRBJ1-2	CASSGWTEPNYGYTF	TGTGCCAGCAGCGGATGGACGGAGCCTAACTATGGCTACACCTTC
TRBV5-6	.	.	12	TRBJ1-5	CASSLYNQPQHF	TGTGCCAGCAGCCTGTACAATCAGCCCCAGCATTTT
TRBV5-6	TRBD2	.	15	TRBJ2-7	CASSIAGSIVYEQYF	TGTGCCAGCAGCATAGCGGGCTCGATTGTTTACGAGCAGTACTTC
TRBV19	.	.	15	TRBJ2-4	CASSSSGATRHIQYF	TGTGCCAGTAGTTCCTCAGGGGCCACGCGGCATATTCAGTACTTC
TRBV5-1	.	many	15	TRBJ1-1	CASSPDRQDNTEAFF	TGCGCCAGCAGCCCAGACCGACAGGACAACACTGAAGCTTTCTTT
TRBV5-1	TRBD1	once	16	TRBJ1-4	CASSLGQGVTNEKLFF	TGCGCCAGCAGCTTAGGACAGGGGGTAACTAATGAAAAACTGTTTTTT
TRBV20-1	.	few	11	TRBJ2-7	CSAKEVYEQYF	TGCAGTGCCAAAGAAGTCTACGAGCAGTACTTC
TRBV5-5	TRBD2	.	17	TRBJ2-2	CASSLYASGTNTGELFF	TGTGCCAGCAGCTTGTACGCTAGCGGGACGAACACCGGGGAGCTGTTTTTT
TRBV25-1	TRBD2	.	13	TRBJ2-7	CASSLGLVGEQYF	TGTGCCAGCAGCCTGGGACTAGTTGGGGAGCAGTACTTC
TRBV28	TRBD1	.	17	TRBJ1-4	CASSSPTRTGFREKLFF	TGTGCCAGCAGTTCCCCGACGCGGACAGGGTTTCGTGAAAAACTGTTTTTT
TRBV28	TRBD2	once	14	TRBJ2-7	CASSLAASGSCPYF	TGTGCCAGCAGTTTAGCGGCTAGCGGGAGTTGCCCGTACTTC
TRBV5-4	.	.	15	TRBJ2-2	CASSLQGTNTGELFF	TGTGCCAGCAGCTTACAGGGAACGAACACCGGGGAGCTGTTTTTT
TRBV11-2	.	.	15	TRBJ2-7	CASSLYQGPSYEQYF	TGTGCCAGCAGCTTATACCAGGGACCCTCCTACGAGCAGTACTTC
TRBV9	.	.	14	TRBJ2-3	CASSETASTDTQYF	TGTGCCAGCAGCGAGACAGCGAGCACAGATACGCAGTATTTT
TRBV27	.	.	15	TRBJ2-5	CASSLGTAWGETQYF	TGTGCCAGCAGTTTAGGGACCGCCTGGGGAGAGACCCAGTACTTC
TRBV10-2	.	few	15	TRBJ2-6	CASSESDSGANVLTF	TGCGCCAGCAGTGAGAGTGACTCTGGGGCCAACGTCCTGACTTTC
TRBV11-2	TRBD1	many	13	TRBJ1-2	CASSLGTGWGYTF	TGTGCCAGCAGCTTAGGGACAGGTTGGGGCTACACCTTC
TRBV10-2	.	.	15	TRBJ2-5	CASSGSMGGGETQYF	TGCGCCAGCAGTGGAAGCATGGGTGGCGGAGAGACCCAGTACTTC
TRBV7-2	.	.	14	TRBJ1-1	CASSYMGPGTEAFF	TGTGCCAGCAGCTATATGGGCCCGGGCACTGAAGCTTTCTTT
TRBV4-2	TRBD2	.	16	TRBJ2-7	CASTQRLAGGPYEQYF	TGTGCCAGCACCCAACGACTAGCGGGAGGGCCCTACGAGCAGTACTTC
TRBV28	.	.	15	TRBJ2-6	CASSGPRTGANVLTF	TGTGCCAGCAGTGGACCTAGGACTGGGGCCAACGTCCTGACTTTC
TRBV27	TRBD1	.	16	TRBJ2-3	CASSLTGQGWTDTQYF	TGTGCCAGCAGTTTAACGGGACAGGGTTGGACAGATACGCAGTATTTT
TRBV10-3	.	.	14	TRBJ2-7	CAISEGLQSGEQYF	TGTGCCATCAGTGAGGGGTTACAATCGGGGGAGCAGTACTTC
TRBV2	.	once	13	TRBJ2-7	CASSSKFSYEQYF	TGTGCCAGCAGCTCCAAGTTCTCCTACGAGCAGTACTTC
TRBV19	.	.	14	TRBJ1-1	CASSPERGYTEAFF	TGTGCCAGTAGTCCGGAAAGGGGGTACACTGAAGCTTTCTTT
TRBV27	.	.	14	TRBJ2-5	CASRPQGSGETQYF	TGTGCCAGCAGGCCCCAGGGGAGTGGGGAGACCCAGTACTTC
TRBV7-9	TRBD1	few	16	TRBJ2-3	CASSLVQGAITDTQYF	TGTGCCAGCAGCTTAGTGCAGGGGGCTATCACAGATACGCAGTATTTT
TRBV6-5	.	.	14	TRBJ1-1	CASRPSSRGTEAFF	TGTGCCAGCAGACCTAGCAGCAGAGGAACTGAAGCTTTCTTT
TRBV5-1	.	.	14	TRBJ1-2	CASSLDGFVLVYTF	TGCGCCAGCAGCTTGGACGGTTTCGTTTTAGTCTACACCTTC
TRBV7-8	.	.	13	TRBJ2-7	CASSLGRQNEQYF	TGTGCCAGCAGCTTAGGACGTCAAAACGAGCAGTACTTC
TRBV5-4	.	.	14	TRBJ1-2	CASSSAGSVYGYTF	TGTGCCAGCAGCTCCGCTGGGTCCGTCTATGGCTACACCTTC